The 17 T cell receptor beta chains below were found in one sample sequenced in a study of Graves' ophthalmopathy and Graves' hyperthyroidism. Beta-chain TCR CDR3 regions were amplified from RNA transcripts. In the first round, RT-PCR was carried out with HTBI primers, and a multiplex PCR formed the second round. TCRdb processed the multiplex PCR reads anew with MiXCR; each CDR3 protein has one entry. The repertoire has roughly 400,000 distinct CDR3 sequences, approximately 17% of them found once; the top ten carry roughly 2.6%. Sequencing input: peripheral blood. Receptors originate from an adult woman with stable Graves' hyperthyroidism.

The chain joins TRBV29-1 to TRBJ2-7; D possibly corresponds to TRBD1 (6 bases). The V gene's germline CDR1 is SQVTM and CDR2 ANQGSEA. This CDR3 has 12 amino acids. With 6 bases removed from V and 0 bases from J, the gap between germline ends came to 9 bases. The CDR3 protein is CSVTGDSYEQYF. The CDR3, as DNA: TGCAGCGTGACAGGTGACTCCTACGAGCAGTACTTC.

This clonotype was seen ten or more times. The chain carries TRBV20-1 and TRBJ2-7; D is possibly TRBD1 (5 bases). V was cut by 5 bases and J by 0 bases, with 14 bases left in between. CDR1 and CDR2 (germline): DFQATT, SNEGSKA (reference sequence). The CDR3 covers 14 residues. The CDR3 is CSAVGDDRSYEQYF. In DNA form, the CDR3 reads TGCAGTGCTGTAGGGGATGACCGCTCCTACGAGCAGTACTTC.

Remarks on this clonotype: A much larger clone lies a single base off, so this may be a read error. This likely comes from a read error, as the CDR3 has no conserved phenylalanine or tryptophan at its end. This sequence joins TRBV20-1 and TRBJ2-7; a weak D match, TRBD1 (5 bases). Germline V lookup: CDR1 DFQATT, CDR2 SNEGSKA (reference sequence). The CDR3 totals 12 residues. V was clipped by 4 bases and J by 1 base, with 8 bases between them. The CDR3 coding sequence is TGCAGTGCTATCCAGGGATCCTACGAGCAGTACTCC. Translating gives CSAIQGSYEQYS.

In this sample, this clonotype turned up many times. V is TRBV6-2 or TRBV6-3 and J is TRBJ2-2; 9 bases are a match to TRBD2. From germline, CDR1 is MNHEY and CDR2 SVGEGT. CDR3 size: 16 residues. With V trimmed by 6 bases and J by 5 bases, 10 bases remained unmatched. The CDR3 DNA follows: TGTGCCAGCAGCCGTAGCGGGAGTCTTTGGACCGGGGAGCTGTTTTTT. It translates to CASSRSGSLWTGELFF.

This clonotype was seen ten or more times. The V and J genes are TRBV30 and TRBJ1-3; D unresolved. From germline, CDR1 is GTSNPN and CDR2 SVGIG (reference sequence). The CDR3 is 14 amino acids. The germline V and J ends were trimmed by 2 bases and 2 bases, with 10 bases remaining between them. The CDR3 loop reads CAWSFGDAGNTIYF. CDR3 nucleotides: TGTGCCTGGAGTTTCGGGGATGCTGGAAACACCATATATTTT.

This clonotype was counted at least ten times. The gene calls are TRBV7-2 and TRBJ1-1; 8 bases are shared with TRBD1. After removal of 3 bases from V and 5 bases from J, the junction contained 14 bases not matched to a gene. CDR3 length: 17 amino acids. Germline CDR1 SGHTA, CDR2 FQGNSA. The CDR3 spells CASSFRARQGLVTEAFF. The CDR3 nucleotides read TGTGCCAGCAGCTTTAGGGCGAGACAGGGGCTCGTTACTGAAGCTTTCTTT.

The chain couples TRBV9 to TRBJ2-2; 7 bases match TRBD1. There are 16 residues in the CDR3. Germline assignment: CDR1 SGDLS and CDR2 YYNGEE. V lost 3 bases and J lost 7; bases outside the gene matches: 12. The CDR3 loop is CASSADRAALNGELFF. CDR3 nucleotide sequence: TGTGCCAGCAGCGCTGACAGGGCGGCACTTAACGGGGAGCTGTTTTTT.

This clonotype was counted at least ten times. CDR3 region: CSARPGGLTYEQYF. CDR3 nucleotides: TGCAGTGCTAGACCAGGGGGACTTACCTACGAGCAGTACTTC. This sequence joins TRBV20-1 and TRBJ2-7, with D maybe TRBD1 (7 bases). This CDR3 comprises 14 residues. Germline loops: CDR1 DFQATT, CDR2 SNEGSKA (reference sequence). V lost 2 bases and J 2 bases, leaving 13 bases between the germline ends.

The rearrangement uses TRBV12-3 or TRBV12-4 and TRBJ1-2; 9 bases agree with TRBD1. The ends lost 6 bases at V and 4 bases at J; junction bases unmatched: 9. The CDR3 runs 15 residues. The DNA of the CDR3 is TGTGCCAGCAGCAGGACAGGGGCCTGGGCCTATGGCTACACCTTC. It yields the protein CASSRTGAWAYGYTF.

The rearrangement uses TRBV27 and TRBJ1-1; no firm D call. In germline, CDR1 is MNHEY, CDR2 SMNVEV (reference sequence). CDR3 length equals 16 residues. Deletions cut 0 bases from V and 3 bases from J, with 14 bases between. CDR3 in DNA: TGTGCCAGCAGTTTATCAGAACATCCCAAGGACACTGAAGCTTTCTTT. As protein: CASSLSEHPKDTEAFF.

A word on this clonotype: A much larger clone is a single base away; this may be a read error. The chain recombines TRBV7-4 with TRBJ1-1; no clear D gene. The germline V gene encodes CDR1 SGHVT and CDR2 SQSDAQ. The CDR3 length is 13 residues. The CDR3 DNA sequence: TGTGCCAGCAGCGTGAGCAGACGCACTGAAGCTTGCTTT. Translating it yields CASSVSRRTEACF.

The sample holds many counts of this clonotype. The rearrangement joins TRBV19 to TRBJ1-1; 9 bases map to TRBD1. The V and J ends lost 5 bases and 0 bases, in that order; junction bases with no gene match: 13. CDR1 LNHDA and CDR2 SQIVND come from the germline V gene (reference sequence). This CDR3 contains 18 residues. The CDR3 loop is CASSPDKRTGAMNTEAFF. The CDR3 bases are TGTGCCAGTAGTCCAGACAAGCGGACAGGGGCAATGAACACTGAAGCTTTCTTT.

This clonotype was recorded a few times. The V gene is TRBV19, the J gene TRBJ2-2; D is possibly TRBD1 (6 bases). Germline V gives CDR1 LNHDA, CDR2 SQIVND (reference sequence). V lost 6 bases to trimming and J lost 1 base, with 9 bases between them. CDR3 length: 14 amino acids. The CDR3 region has the DNA TGTGCCAGTAGGCTGGGACAGAACACCGGGGAGCTGTTTTTT. Encoded protein: CASRLGQNTGELFF.

This clonotype was recorded at least ten times. This chain joins TRBV6-5 and TRBJ2-2; the D is unclear. The V and J ends lost 3 bases and 4 bases respectively, with 18 bases between them. In germline, CDR1 is MNHEY, CDR2 SVGAGI. The CDR3 is made up of 17 amino acids. The CDR3 sequence: CASSYSKYTVSTGELFF. In DNA form, the CDR3 reads TGTGCCAGCAGTTATTCGAAATACACAGTGAGCACCGGGGAGCTGTTTTTT.

On this clonotype itself: One end of the junction varies from germline; a read error may be responsible. The CDR3 loop reads CSASVGRPGNAIYF. The DNA for the CDR3 is TGCAGTGCTAGCGTGGGGAGGCCTGGAAACGCCATATATTTT. The chain combines TRBV20-1 with TRBJ1-3, with D unresolved. Germline V lookup: CDR1 DFQATT, CDR2 SNEGSKA (reference sequence). CDR3 length equals 14 residues.

This clonotype was seen many times. The CDR3 is CASSLRVGRTGLYEQYF. The CDR3 nucleotides read TGTGCCAGCAGTTTACGGGTGGGTCGGACAGGGTTATACGAGCAGTACTTC. The rearrangement uses TRBV27 and TRBJ2-7; TRBD1 agrees at 8 bases. The V gene end was trimmed by 2 bases and the J gene end by 4 bases; junction bases not matched to a gene: 13. This CDR3 contains 17 residues. CDR1 is MNHEY and CDR2 is SMNVEV in the germline V gene (reference sequence).

This clonotype appeared many times. Written as DNA, the CDR3 is TGTGCCTGGCAGCCGGACAGGCGGAACACCGGGGAGCTGTTTTTT. This encodes CAWQPDRRNTGELFF. The chain links TRBV30 to TRBJ2-2, with 7 bases identical to TRBD1. V was clipped by 5 bases and J by 1 base; unmatched bases: 7. Germline V gene sequence: CDR1 GTSNPN, CDR2 SVGIG (reference sequence). The CDR3 extends over 15 amino acids.